This passage covers 3 T cell receptor beta chains from one sample sequenced in a study of T cells in Graves' hyperthyroidism and ophthalmopathy. Template material for amplifying TCR beta CDR3 regions consisted of RNA transcripts. Carried out on the TCR CDR3, a first-round RT-PCR used the HTBI primer set. In TCRdb, the multiplex PCR reads were re-called with MiXCR into one record per CDR3 protein. The profile shows about 640,000 distinct CDR3 sequences, less than 25% of them singletons. Sample: blood. Source of these receptors: a man aged 25 to 40 with Graves' ophthalmopathy.

This clonotype was seen only a few times. The chain uses TRBV10-3 and TRBJ1-4; no reliable D call. CDR3 length equals 16 residues. The V and J ends lost 2 bases and 0 bases respectively, with 10 bases between them. Germline V gene data show CDR1 as ENHRY and CDR2 as SYGVKD. CDR3 sequence: CAISEGRSATNEKLFF. The CDR3, as DNA: TGTGCCATCAGTGAGGGTAGGAGCGCAACTAATGAAAAACTGTTTTTT.

This clonotype was recorded many times. The rearrangement joins TRBV14 to TRBJ2-1; possibly TRBD2 for D (5 bases). The germline V gene encodes CDR1 SGHDN and CDR2 FVKESK. The CDR3 runs to 16 residues. V was pared by 1 base and J by 8 bases, with 18 bases between. CDR3 region: CASSQVSSPGRDEQFF. The CDR3 DNA sequence: TGTGCCAGCAGCCAAGTGTCGTCCCCGGGAAGGGATGAGCAGTTCTTC.

This clonotype was observed a few times. The chain carries TRBV10-3 and TRBJ2-5; 9 positions match TRBD2. The CDR3 is 15 residues long. V lost 10 bases to trimming and J lost 2 bases; unmatched junction nucleotides: 11. Germline CDR1 and CDR2: ENHRY and SYGVKD. The DNA of the CDR3 is TGTGCCACCGCGGCGGGGGGGAGGAATCAAGAGACCCAGTACTTC. Its translation is CATAAGGRNQETQYF.